This T cell receptor beta chain was captured by sequencing in a study of T cell responses to AZD1222 COVID-19 vaccine. Data came from immunoSEQ multiplex PCR; TCRdb stores just in-frame clones and leaves some out. The data contain roughly 180,000 clones, about 91% of them singletons. V lost 7 bases and J lost 7, with 15 bases in between. CDR3 length: 13 residues. The V gene's germline CDR1 is SGDLS and CDR2 YYNGEE. Notes on the study in general: Sampling that yielded the repertoires occurred only after the peak T cell response. Females outnumbered males among donors, who were mostly white British; clonal diversity was possibly underestimated. Spike-specific TCR repertoires showed rising breadth and depth after two AZD1222 doses. Only 5 to 7 AZD1222 recipients were seropositive at baseline.

A remark on this clone: Its cognate antigen is unknown.

Sample: peripheral blood, taken 28 days after the second AZD1222 dose. The receptor was derived from an adult who received the AZD1222 COVID-19 vaccine. This rearrangement joins TRBV9 to TRBJ2-1; D is uncertain. The chain's CDR3 is CASATSVTNEQFF. The DNA of the CDR3 is TGTGCCAGCGCGACGTCCGTCACGAATGAGCAGTTCTTC.